Each of the 25 T cell receptor beta chains below was sequenced from the same sample in a study of T cell responses to AZD1222 COVID-19 vaccine. The table came from immunoSEQ multiplex PCR; TCRdb's copy has only in-frame clones and leaves some out. The profile covers roughly 120,000 clones, with less than 95% appearing a single time and over 5% taken by the ten largest. The sequenced sample was peripheral blood, obtained on day 0 of AZD1222 vaccination. Receptor source: an adult in good health.

The CDR3 DNA follows: TGTGCCTGGTGGGACGGGACAGGGCCCTACGAGCAGTACTTC. Its protein is CAWWDGTGPYEQYF. V usage is TRBV30 and J usage is TRBJ2-7; 9 nucleotides agree with TRBD1. The germline gives CDR1 GTSNPN, CDR2 SVGIG (reference sequence). With V trimmed by 5 bases and J by 2 bases, 7 bases remained unmatched. This CDR3 region has 14 residues.

This chain links TRBV3-1 (or the pseudogene TRBV3-2) with TRBJ1-2; possible D gene TRBD1, 6 bases. Germline loops: CDR1 LGHDT, CDR2 YNNKEL (reference sequence). The V end lost 2 bases, the J end lost 8 bases, and 18 bases lay between the germline ends. The CDR3 consists of 15 residues. This CDR3 is CASSQPQGTRVGYTF. The CDR3 DNA reads TGTGCCAGCAGCCAACCGCAGGGGACCCGTGTCGGCTACACCTTC.

J is TRBJ2-7 and V is TRBV19; D is tentatively TRBD1 or TRBD2 (5 bases each). Germline V gene lookup returns CDR1 LNHDA and CDR2 SQIVND (reference sequence). This CDR3 comprises 13 residues. The V gene lost 7 bases and the J gene lost 0 bases, with 10 bases spanning the gap. CDR3 residues: CASKGPSSYEQYF. The CDR3 coding sequence is TGTGCCAGTAAGGGACCGAGCTCCTACGAGCAGTACTTC.

V usage is TRBV7-8 and J usage is TRBJ1-6; D unclear. CDR1 and CDR2 (germline): SGHVS, FQNEAQ. V was pared by 3 bases and J by 6 bases, with 9 bases between. This CDR3 comprises 14 residues. CDR3 nucleotides: TGTGCCAGCAGCTTGAGTGAGAGTAATTCACCCCTCCACTTT. Translated, it gives CASSLSESNSPLHF.

The rearrangement uses TRBV24-1 and TRBJ1-1; no reliable D call. CDR1 and CDR2 from the germline V gene are KGHDR and SFDVKD. CDR3 size: 14 residues. Trimming removed 2 bases at V and 4 bases at J, with 10 bases between. The CDR3 DNA sequence: TGTGCCACCAGTGATTCCGGACGGGGCACTGAAGCTTTCTTT. Translated: CATSDSGRGTEAFF.

This chain links TRBV10-1 with TRBJ1-6; no reliable D call. Trimming took 0 bases from V and 7 from J, leaving 4 bases between them. The CDR3 extends over 13 amino acids. Germline V gene data show CDR1 as WNHNN and CDR2 as SYGVQD (reference sequence). Here the CDR3 reads CASSESTNSPLHF. In nucleotides, the CDR3 is TGCGCCAGCAGTGAGTCGACAAATTCACCCCTCCACTTT.

V is TRBV4-2 and J is TRBJ2-1; D call uncertain. The V end lost 5 bases, the J end lost 1 base, and 9 bases lay between the germline ends. The CDR3 is made up of 14 amino acids. In germline, CDR1 is LGHNA, CDR2 YNFKEQ. This CDR3 is CASSSRQSYNEQFF. The DNA of the CDR3 is TGTGCCAGCAGCTCAAGACAATCCTACAATGAGCAGTTCTTC.

The rearrangement links TRBV7-9 to TRBJ2-3; possible D gene TRBD1, 6 bases. Germline V gene data show CDR1 as SEHNR and CDR2 as FQNEAQ (reference sequence). V was pared by 2 bases and J by 1 base, with 13 bases between. This CDR3 spans 16 amino acids. In DNA form, the CDR3 reads TGTGCCAGCAGCTTAATTGGGGGCGCAGGCACAGATACGCAGTATTTT. This encodes CASSLIGGAGTDTQYF.

The rearrangement links TRBV30 to TRBJ1-1; D is unresolved. CDR1 is GTSNPN, CDR2 SVGIG, per germline (reference sequence). The CDR3 is made up of 12 amino acids. Trimming stripped 4 bases from V and 1 base from J, with 7 bases between. Here the CDR3 DNA reads TGTGCCTGGACAAGGGAGAACACTGAAGCTTTCTTT. It is translated as CAWTRENTEAFF.

The V gene is TRBV9, the J gene TRBJ1-2; no definite D call. V was pared by 3 bases and J by 4 bases, with 13 bases between. Germline assignment: CDR1 SGDLS and CDR2 YYNGEE. The CDR3 runs to 14 residues. This CDR3 is CASSAILQAYGYTF. The DNA of the CDR3 is TGTGCCAGCAGCGCCATCCTCCAAGCCTATGGCTACACCTTC.

The chain carries TRBV3-1 (or the pseudogene TRBV3-2) and TRBJ2-5; 11 bases are shared with TRBD2. V lost 1 base, J lost 3 bases, and 10 bases stayed unmatched. CDR3 length: 18 amino acids. Germline V gene lookup returns CDR1 LGHDT and CDR2 YNNKEL (reference sequence). The CDR3 is CASSQVTSGSVGEETQYF. DNA for the CDR3: TGTGCCAGCAGCCAAGTTACTAGCGGGAGCGTGGGCGAAGAGACCCAGTACTTC.

The chain uses TRBV29-1 and TRBJ1-3; D remains ambiguous. Germline CDR1 reads SQVTM; CDR2 reads ANQGSEA. This CDR3 comprises 14 residues. V was cut by 6 bases and J by 0 bases, with 12 bases left in between. CDR3 in amino acids: CSVSTVSSGNTIYF. The CDR3 DNA reads TGCAGCGTCTCGACGGTTAGCTCTGGAAACACCATATATTTT.

Turning to this clone: Compared with germline, one end of the junction differs, possibly owing to a read error. The rearrangement joins TRBV7-7 to TRBJ2-5; D uncertain. Germline CDR1 SSHAT, CDR2 FNYEAQ (reference sequence). The CDR3 is 15 residues long. This chain's CDR3 is CASSPQAGRQETQYF. The CDR3, as DNA: TGTGCTAGCAGCCCCCAAGCTGGACGCCAAGAGACCCAGTACTTC.

This clone was recorded only once. The chain uses TRBV28 and TRBJ1-5; weak D call: TRBD1 (5 bases). Trimming shortened V by 2 bases and J by 7 bases, and 15 bases separated the two germline ends. From germline, CDR1 is MDHEN and CDR2 SYDVKM. This CDR3 contains 15 residues. CDR3 loop: CASSLISSGGQPQHF. Written as DNA, the CDR3 is TGTGCCAGCAGTTTAATTTCCTCCGGGGGGCAGCCCCAGCATTTT.

Only one count was recorded for this clone. The V and J genes are TRBV20-1 and TRBJ2-1; maybe TRBD2 (5 bases). The CDR3 length is 16 residues. Germline loops: CDR1 DFQATT, CDR2 SNEGSKA (reference sequence). Trimming pared 3 bases from V and 6 bases from J, leaving 21 bases between. The CDR3 DNA reads TGCAGTGCTAGTCGCACTAGTTTGGTCGACCCCAATGAGCAGTTCTTC. Encoded protein: CSASRTSLVDPNEQFF.

V usage is TRBV6-5 and J usage is TRBJ1-2; perhaps TRBD1 as D (5 bases). With 4 bases removed from V and 7 bases from J, the gap between germline ends came to 19 bases. Germline-derived CDR1 and CDR2 are MNHEY and SVGAGI. The CDR3 is 15 residues long. The CDR3 region has the DNA TGTGCCAGCAGTTCATGGGATCAAGGGGTTTTTGGCTACACCTTC. It encodes CASSSWDQGVFGYTF.

The V and J genes are TRBV3-1 (or the pseudogene TRBV3-2) and TRBJ1-1, with D possibly matching TRBD1 (6 bases). Germline-derived CDR1 and CDR2 are LGHDT and YNNKEL (reference sequence). Between the trimmed V and J ends, which lost 0 bases and 11 bases, there was a span of 16 bases. This CDR3 is built from 14 residues. The CDR3 sequence is CASSQEQGGSGAFF. The CDR3 DNA reads TGTGCCAGCAGCCAAGAACAGGGTGGGAGTGGCGCTTTCTTT.

The rearrangement joins TRBV12-5 to TRBJ2-2; 7 nucleotides agree with TRBD1. The CDR3 consists of 16 residues. Germline lookup yields CDR1 LGHNT and CDR2 FRNRAP. V lost 2 bases to trimming and J lost 8 bases; unmatched junction nucleotides: 11. CDR3 in amino acids: CASGLLAGGVIGELFF. CDR3 sequence (DNA): TGTGCTAGTGGTTTGCTTGCAGGGGGTGTGATTGGGGAGCTGTTTTTT.

This rearrangement joins TRBV7-2 to TRBJ2-2; TRBD2 agrees at 9 bases. The CDR3 is made up of 15 amino acids. Germline V gene data show CDR1 as SGHTA and CDR2 as FQGNSA. V gave up 6 bases and J gave up 2 bases; unmatched junction bases: 4. The CDR3 here is CASRIAGVNTGELFF. CDR3 coding DNA: TGTGCCAGCAGAATAGCGGGAGTCAACACCGGGGAGCTGTTTTTT. Combining the CDR3 with reference TRBV7-2 and TRBJ2-2 gives the whole variable domain GAGVSQSPSNKVTEKGKDVELRCDPISGHTALYWYRQSLGQGLEFLIYFQGNSAPDKSGLPSDRFSAERTGGSVSTLTIQRTQQEDSAVYLCASRIAGVNTGELFFGEGSRLTVL.

The chain is built from TRBV3-1 (or the pseudogene TRBV3-2) and TRBJ1-1; TRBD1 is a possible D gene (5 bases). The CDR3 extends over 15 amino acids. CDR1 is LGHDT and CDR2 is YNNKEL in the germline V gene (reference sequence). The V end was cut by 4 bases, the J end by 7 bases, with 19 bases between. The CDR3 loop is CASSLNYGKRGEAFF. DNA of the CDR3: TGTGCCAGCAGCCTAAACTACGGAAAGAGGGGTGAAGCTTTCTTT.

The V and J genes are TRBV9 and TRBJ2-1, with TRBD2 identical over 7 bases. CDR1 is SGDLS, CDR2 YYNGEE, per germline. J lost 1 base, V lost 0 bases, and 13 bases had no gene match. The CDR3 consists of 19 residues. In DNA, the CDR3 is TGTGCCAGCAGCGTAGGGTCAAAGGTAGGACTAGTTTCCTACAATGAGCAGTTCTTC. It encodes CASSVGSKVGLVSYNEQFF.

The chain carries TRBV25-1 and TRBJ2-7; unclear D gene. Trimming took 2 bases from V and 0 from J, leaving 5 bases between them. The CDR3 runs 13 residues. Germline V gene lookup returns CDR1 MGHDK and CDR2 SYGVNS. The CDR3 is CASSETDSYEQYF. The CDR3 DNA reads TGTGCCAGCAGTGAAACGGACTCCTACGAGCAGTACTTC.

The V and J genes are TRBV7-6 and TRBJ2-3; D is undetermined. The CDR3 covers 16 residues. V was clipped by 5 bases and J by 5 bases, with 20 bases between them. Germline V lookup: CDR1 SGHVS, CDR2 FNYEAQ. Here the CDR3 DNA reads TGTGCCAGCAGCCCTATGGGTGGAAACCTTATAGATACGCAGTATTTT. It specifies CASSPMGGNLIDTQYF. Full variable domain (rest looked up from reference TRBV7-6 and TRBJ2-3): GAGVSQSPRYKVTKRGQDVALRCDPISGHVSLYWYRQALGQGPEFLTYFNYEAQQDKSGLPNDRFSAERPEGSISTLTIQRTEQRDSAMYRCASSPMGGNLIDTQYFGPGTRLTVL.

The chain couples TRBV19 to TRBJ1-5; D may be TRBD1 (5 bases). V was clipped by 10 bases and J by 6 bases, with 13 bases between them. The CDR3 is 12 residues long. CDR1 is LNHDA, CDR2 SQIVND, per germline (reference sequence). CDR3 residues: CATRDTGQPQHF. The CDR3 region has the DNA TGTGCCACCAGGGATACGGGTCAGCCCCAGCATTTT. Using reference TRBV19 and TRBJ1-5 for the parts outside the CDR3, the full variable domain is DGGITQSPKYLFRKEGQNVTLSCEQNLNHDAMYWYRQDPGQGLRLIYYSQIVNDFQKGDIAEGYSVSREKKESFPLTVTSAQKNPTAFYLCATRDTGQPQHFGDGTRLSIL.

The chain couples TRBV3-1 (or the pseudogene TRBV3-2) to TRBJ2-5; weak D call: TRBD2 (5 bases). This CDR3 spans 14 amino acids. Per the germline V gene, CDR1 is LGHDT and CDR2 is YNNKEL (reference sequence). The ends were cut back, 4 bases at V and 7 bases at J, with 16 bases in the middle. CDR3 nucleotide sequence: TGTGCCAGCAGCCGATTAACTATCCGGGGGACCCAGTACTTC. It encodes CASSRLTIRGTQYF.